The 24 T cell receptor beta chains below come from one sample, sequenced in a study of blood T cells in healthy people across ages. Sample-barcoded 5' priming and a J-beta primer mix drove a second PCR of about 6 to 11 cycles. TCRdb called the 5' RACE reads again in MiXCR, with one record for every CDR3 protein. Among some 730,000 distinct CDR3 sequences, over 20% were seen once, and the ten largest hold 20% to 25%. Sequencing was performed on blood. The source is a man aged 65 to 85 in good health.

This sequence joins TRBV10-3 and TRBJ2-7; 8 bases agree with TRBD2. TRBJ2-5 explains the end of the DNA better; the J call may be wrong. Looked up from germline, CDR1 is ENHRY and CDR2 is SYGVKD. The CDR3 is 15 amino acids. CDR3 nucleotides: TGTGCCATCAGTTCGCCCGGGACTAGTCAAGAGACCCAGTACTTC. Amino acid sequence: CAISSPGTSQETQYF.

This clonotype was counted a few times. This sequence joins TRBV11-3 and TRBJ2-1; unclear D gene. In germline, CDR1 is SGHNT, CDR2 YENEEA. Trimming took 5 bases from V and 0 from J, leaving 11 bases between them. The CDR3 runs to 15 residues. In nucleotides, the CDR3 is TGTGCCAGCAGCGCACTCCAGAGCTCCTACAATGAGCAGTTCTTC. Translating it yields CASSALQSSYNEQFF.

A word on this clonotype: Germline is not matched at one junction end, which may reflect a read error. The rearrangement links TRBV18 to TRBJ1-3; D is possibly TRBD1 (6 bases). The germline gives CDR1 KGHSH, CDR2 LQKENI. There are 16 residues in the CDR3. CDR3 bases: TGTGCCAGCTCACCCGGGACAACCTTCTCTGGAGACACCATATATTTT. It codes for CASSPGTTFSGDTIYF.

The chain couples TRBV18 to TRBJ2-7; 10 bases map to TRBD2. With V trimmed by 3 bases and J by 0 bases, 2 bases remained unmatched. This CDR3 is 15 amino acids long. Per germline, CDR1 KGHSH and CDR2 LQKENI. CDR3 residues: CASSPGTSASYEQYF. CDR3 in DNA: TGTGCCAGCTCACCCGGGACTAGCGCCTCCTACGAGCAGTACTTC.

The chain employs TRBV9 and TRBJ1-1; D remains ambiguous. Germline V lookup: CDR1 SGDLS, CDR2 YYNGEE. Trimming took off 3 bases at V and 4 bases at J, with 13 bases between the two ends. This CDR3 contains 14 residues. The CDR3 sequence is CASSALGLATEAFF. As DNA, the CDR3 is TGTGCCAGCAGCGCTCTGGGTCTGGCCACTGAAGCTTTCTTT.

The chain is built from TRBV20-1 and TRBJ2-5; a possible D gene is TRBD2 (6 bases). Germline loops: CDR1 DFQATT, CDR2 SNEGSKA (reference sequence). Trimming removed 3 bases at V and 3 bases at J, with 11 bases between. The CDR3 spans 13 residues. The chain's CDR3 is CSARMTGEETQYF. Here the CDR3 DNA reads TGCAGTGCTAGGATGACGGGGGAAGAGACCCAGTACTTC.

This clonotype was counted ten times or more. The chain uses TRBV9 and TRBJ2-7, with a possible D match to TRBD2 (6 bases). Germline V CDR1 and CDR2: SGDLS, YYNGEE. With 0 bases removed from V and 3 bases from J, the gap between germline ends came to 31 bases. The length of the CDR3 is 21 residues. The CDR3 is CASSVDRLARSRECRYYEQYV. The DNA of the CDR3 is TGTGCCAGCAGCGTAGATCGGCTAGCGAGAAGCAGAGAATGCCGGTACTACGAGCAGTACGTC.

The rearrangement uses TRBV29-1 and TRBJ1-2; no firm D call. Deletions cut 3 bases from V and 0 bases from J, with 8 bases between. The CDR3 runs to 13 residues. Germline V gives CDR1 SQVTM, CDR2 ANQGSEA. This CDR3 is CSVESRTNYGYTF. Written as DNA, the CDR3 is TGCAGCGTTGAGTCCCGTACTAACTATGGCTACACCTTC.

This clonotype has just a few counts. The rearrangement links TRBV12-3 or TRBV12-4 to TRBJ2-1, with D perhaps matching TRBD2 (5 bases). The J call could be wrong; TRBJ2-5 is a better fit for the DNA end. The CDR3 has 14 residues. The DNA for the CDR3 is TGTGCCAGCAGTTTACTAGCAGGCGCAGAGACCCAGTACTTC. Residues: CASSLLAGAETQYF.

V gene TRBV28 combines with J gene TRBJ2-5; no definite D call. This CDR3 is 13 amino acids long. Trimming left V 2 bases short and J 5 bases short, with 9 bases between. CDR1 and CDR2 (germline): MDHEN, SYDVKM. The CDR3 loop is CASSLGALETQYF. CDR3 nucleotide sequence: TGTGCCAGCAGTTTAGGCGCTCTGGAGACCCAGTACTTC.

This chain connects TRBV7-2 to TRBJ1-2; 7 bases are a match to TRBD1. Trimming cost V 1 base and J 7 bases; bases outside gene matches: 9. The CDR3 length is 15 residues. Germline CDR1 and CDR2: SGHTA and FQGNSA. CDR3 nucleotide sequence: TGTGCCAGCAGCTTAGGGGGGACAGCCTTATGTGGCTACACCTTC. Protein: CASSLGGTALCGYTF.

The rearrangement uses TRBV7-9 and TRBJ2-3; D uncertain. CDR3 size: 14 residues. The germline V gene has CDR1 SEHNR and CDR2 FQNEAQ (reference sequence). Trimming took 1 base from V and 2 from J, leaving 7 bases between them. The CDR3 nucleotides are TGTGCCAGCAGCTTAGGCTTTGACACAGATACGCAGTATTTT. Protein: CASSLGFDTDTQYF.

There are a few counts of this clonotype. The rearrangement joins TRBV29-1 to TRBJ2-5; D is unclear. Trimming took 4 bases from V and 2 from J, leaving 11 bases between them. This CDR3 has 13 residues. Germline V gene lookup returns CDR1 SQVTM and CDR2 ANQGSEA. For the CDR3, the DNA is TGCAGCGTTGGGGGTGGACCACAAGAGACCCAGTACTTC. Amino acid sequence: CSVGGGPQETQYF. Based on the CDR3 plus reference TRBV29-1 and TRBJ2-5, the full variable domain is SAVISQKPSRDICQRGTSLTIQCQVDSQVTMMFWYRQQPGQSLTLIATANQGSEATYESGFVIDKFPISRPNLTFSTLTVSNMSPEDSSIYLCSVGGGPQETQYFGPGTRLLVL.

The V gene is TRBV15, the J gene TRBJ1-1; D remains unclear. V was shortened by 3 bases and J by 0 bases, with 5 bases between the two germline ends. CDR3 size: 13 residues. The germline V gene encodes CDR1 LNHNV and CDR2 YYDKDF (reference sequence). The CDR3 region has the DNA TGTGCCACCAGCAGGAGCATGAACACTGAAGCTTTCTTT. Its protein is CATSRSMNTEAFF.

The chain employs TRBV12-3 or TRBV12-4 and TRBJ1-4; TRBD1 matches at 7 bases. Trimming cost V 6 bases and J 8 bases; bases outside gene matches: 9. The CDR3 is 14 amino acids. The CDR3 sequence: CASSQGGPWEKLFF. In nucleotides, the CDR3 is TGTGCCAGCAGCCAGGGGGGCCCCTGGGAAAAACTGTTTTTT.

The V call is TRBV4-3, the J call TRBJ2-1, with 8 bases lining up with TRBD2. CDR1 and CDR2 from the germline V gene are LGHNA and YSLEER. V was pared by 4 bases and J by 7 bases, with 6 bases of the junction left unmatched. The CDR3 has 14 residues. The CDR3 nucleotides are TGCGCCAGCAGCCCCGGACTAGCTTGGAATGAGCAGTTCTTC. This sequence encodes CASSPGLAWNEQFF.

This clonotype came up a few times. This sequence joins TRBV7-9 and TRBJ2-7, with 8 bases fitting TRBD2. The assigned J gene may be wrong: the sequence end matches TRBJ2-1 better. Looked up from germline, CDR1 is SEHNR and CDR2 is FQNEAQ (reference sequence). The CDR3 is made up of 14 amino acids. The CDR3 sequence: CASSHTSGANEQFF. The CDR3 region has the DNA TGTGCCAGCAGTCATACTAGCGGAGCTAATGAGCAGTTCTTC.

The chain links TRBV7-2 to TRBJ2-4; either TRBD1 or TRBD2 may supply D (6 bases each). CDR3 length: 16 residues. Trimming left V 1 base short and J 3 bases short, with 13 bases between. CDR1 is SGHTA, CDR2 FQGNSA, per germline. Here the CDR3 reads CASSLEEGGVKNIQYF. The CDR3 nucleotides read TGTGCCAGCAGCTTAGAGGAGGGGGGCGTCAAAAACATTCAGTACTTC.

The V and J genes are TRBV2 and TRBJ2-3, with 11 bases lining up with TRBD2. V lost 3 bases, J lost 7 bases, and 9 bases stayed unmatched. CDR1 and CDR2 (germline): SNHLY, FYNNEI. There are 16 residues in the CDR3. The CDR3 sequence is CASSDPGTSGGYTQYF. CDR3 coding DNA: TGTGCCAGCAGTGATCCCGGGACTAGCGGAGGGTATACGCAGTATTTT. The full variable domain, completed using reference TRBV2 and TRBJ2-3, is EPEVTQTPSHQVTQMGQEVILRCVPISNHLYFYWYRQILGQKVEFLVSFYNNEISEKSEIFDDQFSVERPDGSNFTLKIRSTKLEDSAMYFCASSDPGTSGGYTQYFGPGTRLTVL.

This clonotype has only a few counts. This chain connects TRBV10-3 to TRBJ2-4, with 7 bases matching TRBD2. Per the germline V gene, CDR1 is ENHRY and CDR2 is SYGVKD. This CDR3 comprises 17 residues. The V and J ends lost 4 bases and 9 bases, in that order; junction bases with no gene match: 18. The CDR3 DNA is TGTGCCATCAGTGCCGGTCTGACTAGCAACCAGGAAGGCATTCAGTACTTC. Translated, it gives CAISAGLTSNQEGIQYF.

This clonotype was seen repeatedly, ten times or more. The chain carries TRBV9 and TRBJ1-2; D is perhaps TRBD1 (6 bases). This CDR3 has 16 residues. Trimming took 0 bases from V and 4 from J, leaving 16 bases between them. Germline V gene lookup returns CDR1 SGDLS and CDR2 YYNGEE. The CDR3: CASSVVGHLHSYGYTF. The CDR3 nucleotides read TGTGCCAGCAGCGTAGTGGGACACTTACACTCCTATGGCTACACCTTC.

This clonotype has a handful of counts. This chain's CDR3 is CASSSPGTGRATYGYTF. The CDR3 DNA reads TGTGCCAGCAGCTCCCCCGGGACGGGCAGGGCCACCTATGGCTACACCTTC. The gene calls are TRBV7-2 and TRBJ1-2; D possibly corresponds to TRBD1 (5 bases). Trimming took 4 bases from V and 4 from J, leaving 22 bases between them. CDR1 and CDR2 from the germline V gene are SGHTA and FQGNSA. This CDR3 contains 17 residues.

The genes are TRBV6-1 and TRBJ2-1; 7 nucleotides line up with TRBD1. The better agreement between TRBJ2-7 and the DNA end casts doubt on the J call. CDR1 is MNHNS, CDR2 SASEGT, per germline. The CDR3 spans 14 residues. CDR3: CASSEVQGSYEQYF. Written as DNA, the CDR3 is TGTGCCAGCAGTGAAGTACAGGGGAGCTACGAGCAGTACTTC.

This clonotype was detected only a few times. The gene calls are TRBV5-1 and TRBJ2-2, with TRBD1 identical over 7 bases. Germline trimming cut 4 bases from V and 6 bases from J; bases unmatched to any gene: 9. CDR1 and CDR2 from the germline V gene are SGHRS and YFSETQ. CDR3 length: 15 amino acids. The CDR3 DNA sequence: TGCGCCAGCAGCACGGACAGGCAGTCGGCCGGGGAGCTGTTTTTT. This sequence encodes CASSTDRQSAGELFF.